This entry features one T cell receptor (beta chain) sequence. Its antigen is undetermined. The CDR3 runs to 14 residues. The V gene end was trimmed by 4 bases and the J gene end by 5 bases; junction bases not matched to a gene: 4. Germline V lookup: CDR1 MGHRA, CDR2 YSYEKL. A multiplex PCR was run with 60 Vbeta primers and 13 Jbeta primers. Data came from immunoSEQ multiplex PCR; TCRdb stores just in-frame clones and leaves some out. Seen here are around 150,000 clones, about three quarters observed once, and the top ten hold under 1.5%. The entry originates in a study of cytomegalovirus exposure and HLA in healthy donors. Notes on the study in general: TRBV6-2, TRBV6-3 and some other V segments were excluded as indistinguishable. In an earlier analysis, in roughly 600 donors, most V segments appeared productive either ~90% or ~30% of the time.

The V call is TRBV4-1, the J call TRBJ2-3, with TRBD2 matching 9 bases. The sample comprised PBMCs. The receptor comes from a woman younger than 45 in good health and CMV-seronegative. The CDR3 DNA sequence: TGCGCCAGCAGCCGCGGGGGGGCGGGAGATACGCAGTATTTT. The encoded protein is CASSRGGAGDTQYF.